This passage covers 17 T cell receptor beta chains from one sample sequenced in a study of cytomegalovirus exposure and HLA in healthy donors. PCR amplification relied on 60 Vbeta primers (plus 13 Jbeta primers). Produced via immunoSEQ multiplex PCR; TCRdb's table is partial and in-frame only. There are roughly 120,000 clones in the sample; around 80% occur only once, and 0.95% to 1.4% lies in the top ten. The source material was PBMCs. These receptors came from a woman under 40 in good health and CMV-seronegative.

This clone has a handful of counts. This chain joins TRBV6-5 and TRBJ2-1, with D possibly matching TRBD2 (6 bases). This CDR3 is 13 amino acids long. The germline CDR1 and CDR2 sequences are MNHEY and SVGAGI. Trimming shortened V by 1 base and J by 5 bases, and 6 bases separated the two germline ends. CDR3 region: CASSYWGDNEQFF. CDR3 DNA: TGTGCCAGCAGTTACTGGGGGGACAATGAGCAGTTCTTC.

CDR3 coding DNA: TGTGCCAGCAAACCGGACTGGGGGCGGGTTACTGAAGCTTTCTTT. It is translated as CASKPDWGRVTEAFF. V is TRBV6-5 and J is TRBJ1-1, with D perhaps matching TRBD1 (6 bases). The CDR3 is made up of 15 amino acids. Germline CDR1 MNHEY, CDR2 SVGAGI. Trimming removed 7 bases from V and 5 bases from J, with 20 bases in between.

Here the CDR3 reads CASSYSTSGTGELFF. CDR3 bases: TGTGCCAGCAGCTATTCGACTAGCGGGACCGGGGAGCTGTTTTTT. The V call is TRBV7-3, the J call TRBJ2-2, with 10 bases that match TRBD2. V was clipped by 4 bases and J by 5 bases; unmatched bases: 4. Germline V gene lookup returns CDR1 SGHTA and CDR2 FQGTGA. The length of the CDR3 is 15 residues.

The chain combines TRBV6-1 with TRBJ1-6, with D maybe TRBD1 (6 bases). The CDR3 contains 15 residues. The V gene's germline CDR1 is MNHNS and CDR2 SASEGT. V gave up 6 bases and J gave up 2 bases, with 11 bases separating them. The CDR3 coding sequence is TGTGCCAGCAGGAGACAGGAGGCCTATAATTCACCCCTCCACTTT. This gives the protein CASRRQEAYNSPLHF.

The chain joins TRBV11-3 to TRBJ1-5, with D perhaps matching TRBD1 (6 bases). The CDR3 spans 15 residues. Germline V gene sequence: CDR1 SGHNT, CDR2 YENEEA. Deletions cut 2 bases from V and 2 bases from J, with 10 bases between. The CDR3 sequence: CASSLTSGGNQPQHF. The DNA for the CDR3 is TGTGCCAGCAGCTTAACTTCAGGGGGCAATCAGCCCCAGCATTTT.

The chain carries TRBV30 and TRBJ1-3; 7 positions agree with TRBD1. There are 13 residues in the CDR3. CDR1 and CDR2 (germline): GTSNPN, SVGIG (reference sequence). V was pared by 5 bases and J by 5 bases, with 6 bases of the junction left unmatched. CDR3 residues: CAWGQARRNTIYF. The CDR3 DNA is TGTGCCTGGGGACAGGCCCGGAGAAACACCATATATTTT.

V gene TRBV5-5 combines with J gene TRBJ2-7, with D perhaps TRBD2 (6 bases). Trimming took off 3 bases at V and 2 bases at J, with 9 bases between the two ends. The CDR3 has 13 residues. CDR1 is SGHKS and CDR2 is YYEKEE in the germline V gene (reference sequence). The CDR3 DNA sequence: TGTGCCAGCAGCTGGGGGGTAGCCTACGAGCAGTACTTC. Translating it yields CASSWGVAYEQYF. The whole variable domain, filled in from reference TRBV5-5 and TRBJ2-7, reads DAGVTQSPTHLIKTRGQQVTLRCSPISGHKSVSWYQQVLGQGPQFIFQYYEKEERGRGNFPDRFSARQFPNYSSELNVNALLLGDSALYLCASSWGVAYEQYFGPGTRLTVT.

The chain joins TRBV7-2 to TRBJ2-7; 15 bases map to TRBD2. This CDR3 region has 19 residues. Trimming removed 0 bases from V and 1 base from J; junction bases left unmatched: 7. Per the germline V gene, CDR1 is SGHTA and CDR2 is FQGNSA. The CDR3 bases are TGTGCCAGCAGCTTAGCCTTGGGACTAGCGGGAGGACCTTCCTACGAGCAGTACTTC. Translated, it gives CASSLALGLAGGPSYEQYF.

The rearrangement joins TRBV30 to TRBJ1-3, with D possibly matching TRBD1 (5 bases). Deletions cut 3 bases from V and 0 bases from J, with 15 bases between. The CDR3 spans 16 residues. Germline values: CDR1 GTSNPN, CDR2 SVGIG (reference sequence). The CDR3 loop is CAWSRTGVGSGNTIYF. CDR3 in DNA: TGTGCCTGGAGCCGCACGGGGGTAGGCTCTGGAAACACCATATATTTT.

This clone was observed a handful of times. This rearrangement joins TRBV13 to TRBJ2-2; TRBD2 agrees at 12 bases. J lost 5 bases, V lost 5 bases, and 15 bases had no gene match. The CDR3 loop spans 19 amino acids. Germline V lookup: CDR1 PRHDT, CDR2 FYEKMQ (reference sequence). The CDR3 DNA reads TGTGCCAGCAGCGCCACTAGCGGGAGGATTCGAGTAAGAACCGGGGAGCTGTTTTTT. Translation: CASSATSGRIRVRTGELFF.

The CDR3 sequence is CASSLDSGEWNTEAFF. The CDR3 nucleotides are TGTGCCAGCAGCTTGGATTCTGGGGAGTGGAACACTGAAGCTTTCTTT. This chain links TRBV5-4 with TRBJ1-1; D is undetermined. Trimming removed 0 bases at V and 1 base at J, with 13 bases between. This CDR3 spans 16 amino acids. Per the germline V gene, CDR1 is SGHNT and CDR2 is YYREEE (reference sequence).

The V and J genes are TRBV7-9 and TRBJ1-1; D ambiguous. This CDR3 has 14 residues. Germline loops: CDR1 SEHNR, CDR2 FQNEAQ (reference sequence). Trimming removed 3 bases from V and 3 bases from J, with 11 bases in between. CDR3 sequence: CASSFGVQDTEAFF. The CDR3 DNA follows: TGTGCCAGCAGCTTCGGTGTGCAGGACACTGAAGCTTTCTTT.

The chain employs TRBV10-1 and TRBJ2-7; 9 bases fit TRBD1. Trimming at V came to 4 bases and at J to 3 bases, leaving 4 bases not matched to a gene. The CDR3 runs to 14 residues. In germline, CDR1 is WNHNN, CDR2 SYGVQD (reference sequence). The CDR3 loop reads CASSAGTGRYEQYF. The CDR3 nucleotides read TGCGCCAGCAGTGCAGGGACAGGGCGCTACGAGCAGTACTTC.

V and J are TRBV30 and TRBJ2-7; D gene unclear. The CDR3 is 12 residues long. Germline assignment: CDR1 GTSNPN and CDR2 SVGIG (reference sequence). Trimming removed 0 bases at V and 1 base at J, with 4 bases between. The DNA of the CDR3 is TGTGCCTGGAGTGTGAGTTCCTACGAGCAGTACTTC. This sequence encodes CAWSVSSYEQYF.

V is TRBV27 and J is TRBJ2-1; 14 bases line up with TRBD2. Germline V gene sequence: CDR1 MNHEY, CDR2 SMNVEV (reference sequence). V gave up 2 bases and J gave up 9 bases; unmatched junction bases: 6. The CDR3 runs 16 residues. The CDR3 region is CASSLGTSGRGVEQFF. The CDR3 DNA reads TGTGCCAGCAGTTTAGGGACTAGCGGGAGAGGTGTTGAGCAGTTCTTC.

V usage is TRBV11-2 and J usage is TRBJ2-1; 12 bases map to TRBD2. This CDR3 comprises 14 residues. Germline CDR1 is SGHAT and CDR2 is FQNNGV. The V segment lost 3 bases and the J segment 12 bases; nucleotides outside the gene matches: 6. The CDR3 loop reads CASSLSLAGGAQFF. The DNA of the CDR3 is TGTGCCAGCAGCTTGTCACTAGCGGGAGGAGCGCAGTTCTTC.

CDR3 nucleotide sequence: TGCGCCAGCAGCCTAACTAGATCCTACAATGAGCAGTTCTTC. Its protein product is CASSLTRSYNEQFF. The chain combines TRBV4-3 with TRBJ2-1; D might be TRBD2 (5 bases). This CDR3 spans 14 amino acids. CDR1 LGHNA and CDR2 YSLEER come from the germline V gene. V was trimmed by 4 bases and J by 1 base, leaving 8 bases between them.